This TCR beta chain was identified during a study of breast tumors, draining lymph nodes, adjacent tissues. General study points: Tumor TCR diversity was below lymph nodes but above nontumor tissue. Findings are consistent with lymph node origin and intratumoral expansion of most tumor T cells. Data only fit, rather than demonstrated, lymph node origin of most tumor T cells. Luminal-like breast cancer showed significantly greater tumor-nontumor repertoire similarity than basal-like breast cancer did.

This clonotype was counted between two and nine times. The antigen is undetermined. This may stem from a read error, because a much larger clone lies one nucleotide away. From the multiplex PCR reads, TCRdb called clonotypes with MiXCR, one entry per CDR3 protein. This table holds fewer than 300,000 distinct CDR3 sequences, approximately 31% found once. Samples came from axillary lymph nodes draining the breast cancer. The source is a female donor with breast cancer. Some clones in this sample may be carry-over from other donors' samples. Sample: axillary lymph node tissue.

CDR3 protein: CACSPGGGEETQYF. CDR3 in DNA: TGCGCCTGCAGCCCGGGGGGGGGTGAAGAGACCCAGTACTTC. V and J are TRBV4-1 and TRBJ2-5, with 8 bases identical to TRBD2. Germline loops: CDR1 MGHRA, CDR2 YSYEKL. The CDR3 has 14 amino acids.